Included here is one TCR beta chain sequence, with context. Its target is unknown. The entry originates in a study of spatial heterogeneity in lung cancer. The wider study: Among detected sequences, beta-chain ones consistently exceeded alpha-chain ones in number.

Points from the study as a whole: Circulating ubiquitous expanded tumor TCRs were observed more frequently at resection than at follow-up.

Each CDR3 protein is one row after TCRdb ran MiXCR on the 5' RACE reads. This repertoire shows about 25,000 distinct CDR3 sequences, roughly 5.6% found once; its top ten account for around 23%. Germline V CDR1 and CDR2: ENHRY, SYGVKD. V shed 6 bases, J shed 3 bases, and the junction held 4 bases outside the gene matches. The CDR3 is made up of 14 amino acids. This sample's time point: blood at routine non-recurrence follow-up after resection. Whole RNA from tumor, nontumor lung or frozen PBMC was sequenced unsorted. The input for sequencing was PBMCs, taken at follow-up. This clonotype was obtained from a male donor with early-stage non-small cell lung cancer. V usage is TRBV10-3 and J usage is TRBJ2-2, with 7 bases matching TRBD1. The CDR3 DNA is TGTGCCATCAGGATCGACAGGGACACCGGGGAGCTGTTTTTT. Its protein is CAIRIDRDTGELFF.